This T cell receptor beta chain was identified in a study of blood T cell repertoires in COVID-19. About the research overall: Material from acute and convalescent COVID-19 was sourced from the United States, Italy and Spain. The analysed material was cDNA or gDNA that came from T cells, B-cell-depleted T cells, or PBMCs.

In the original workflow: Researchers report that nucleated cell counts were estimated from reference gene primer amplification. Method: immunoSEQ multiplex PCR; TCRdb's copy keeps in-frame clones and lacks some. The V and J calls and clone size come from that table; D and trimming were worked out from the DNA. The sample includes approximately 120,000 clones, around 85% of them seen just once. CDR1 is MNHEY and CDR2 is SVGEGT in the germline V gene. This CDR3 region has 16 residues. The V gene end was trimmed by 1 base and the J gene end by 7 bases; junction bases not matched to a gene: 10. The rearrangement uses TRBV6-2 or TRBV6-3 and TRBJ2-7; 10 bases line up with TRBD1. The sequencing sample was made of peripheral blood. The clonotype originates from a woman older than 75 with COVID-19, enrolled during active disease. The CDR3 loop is CASSYLGQGVRREQYF. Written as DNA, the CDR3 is TGTGCCAGCAGTTACTTAGGACAGGGGGTCCGACGTGAGCAGTACTTC.